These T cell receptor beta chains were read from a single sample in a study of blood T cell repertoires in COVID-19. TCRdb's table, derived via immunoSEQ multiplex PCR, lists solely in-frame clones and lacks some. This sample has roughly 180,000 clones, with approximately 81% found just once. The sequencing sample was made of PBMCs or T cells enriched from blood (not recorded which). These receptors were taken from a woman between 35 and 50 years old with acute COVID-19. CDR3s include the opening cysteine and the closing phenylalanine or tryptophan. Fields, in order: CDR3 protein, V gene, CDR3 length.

CDR3 protein: CASSAAAGGYNEQFF; V gene: TRBV5-1; CDR3 length: 15
CDR3 protein: CASSSPSGALFTDTQYF; V gene: TRBV28; CDR3 length: 17
CDR3 protein: CASRAQGSNQPQHF; V gene: TRBV25-1; CDR3 length: 14
CDR3 protein: CASSLGGQGGNQPQHF; V gene: TRBV5-1; CDR3 length: 16
CDR3 protein: CASSSITGQNFYGYTF; V gene: TRBV7-9; CDR3 length: 16
CDR3 protein: CASRPLAGGLRSTGELFF; V gene: TRBV27; CDR3 length: 18
CDR3 protein: CASSGNNNEQFF; V gene: TRBV2; CDR3 length: 12
CDR3 protein: CAISSTGTKDNEQFF; V gene: TRBV10-3; CDR3 length: 15
CDR3 protein: CASSEWGEGLETQYF; V gene: TRBV25-1; CDR3 length: 15
CDR3 protein: CASSSGRGRLAKTAEQFF; V gene: TRBV7-3; CDR3 length: 18
CDR3 protein: CASGRVVEKLFF; V gene: TRBV2; CDR3 length: 12
CDR3 protein: CSARDQGGSVF; V gene: TRBV20-1; CDR3 length: 11
CDR3 protein: CASSSMGGPSGELFF; V gene: TRBV27; CDR3 length: 15
CDR3 protein: CASSIGHTEAFF; V gene: TRBV19; CDR3 length: 12
CDR3 protein: CASTFPGTWPQHF; V gene: TRBV19; CDR3 length: 13
CDR3 protein: CATSDGLVPGELFF; V gene: TRBV15; CDR3 length: 14
CDR3 protein: CASSIRTGNYGYTF; V gene: TRBV7-8; CDR3 length: 14
CDR3 protein: CARQGGDRAKNIQYF; V gene: TRBV12-5; CDR3 length: 15
CDR3 protein: CASSLSRTGPTGELFF; V gene: TRBV27; CDR3 length: 16
CDR3 protein: CASSPGVGSSGNTIYF; V gene: TRBV7-6; CDR3 length: 16
CDR3 protein: CASSGRLAMADTQYF; V gene: TRBV5-4; CDR3 length: 15
CDR3 protein: CASSQSRGGFCYEQYF; V gene: TRBV23-1; CDR3 length: 16
CDR3 protein: CATSRPSGFSYNEQFF; V gene: TRBV15; CDR3 length: 16
CDR3 protein: CASSGTSGSPPEFF; V gene: TRBV18; CDR3 length: 14
CDR3 protein: CASSLVMRGSPLHF; V gene: TRBV7-9; CDR3 length: 14
CDR3 protein: CASSDSVTAEAFF; V gene: TRBV2; CDR3 length: 13
CDR3 protein: CASSPPGRRGSRSYEQYF; V gene: TRBV18; CDR3 length: 18
CDR3 protein: CASSEYRNGNYGYTF; V gene: TRBV25-1; CDR3 length: 15
CDR3 protein: CASSRGTGNTDTQYF; V gene: TRBV19; CDR3 length: 15
CDR3 protein: CASSPVEQGAVGYTF; V gene: TRBV18; CDR3 length: 15
CDR3 protein: CASSVPPRNEQFF; V gene: TRBV9; CDR3 length: 13
CDR3 protein: CASSLLSLGQGTGIGANVLTF; V gene: TRBV27; CDR3 length: 21
CDR3 protein: CASSFRDTDTQYF; V gene: TRBV5-1; CDR3 length: 13
CDR3 protein: CASRRRDNQPQHF; V gene: TRBV6-5; CDR3 length: 13
CDR3 protein: CASGRESYNEQFF; V gene: TRBV12-5; CDR3 length: 13
CDR3 protein: CIALDRLYNEQFF; V gene: TRBV29-1; CDR3 length: 13
CDR3 protein: CASSLGQGHYGYTF; V gene: TRBV5-1; CDR3 length: 14
CDR3 protein: CASRLQGWGGYTF; V gene: TRBV5-4; CDR3 length: 13
CDR3 protein: CASSMATGDEQYF; V gene: TRBV19; CDR3 length: 13
CDR3 protein: CASSLEAQGATEAFF; V gene: TRBV5-5; CDR3 length: 15
CDR3 protein: CASEGTALGGYTF; V gene: TRBV12-5; CDR3 length: 13
CDR3 protein: CASTTTGETQYF; V gene: TRBV3-1/TRBV3-2; CDR3 length: 12
CDR3 protein: CASRDRGNTEAFF; V gene: TRBV19; CDR3 length: 13
CDR3 protein: CASSFRGGTEAFF; V gene: TRBV5-4; CDR3 length: 13
CDR3 protein: CASSEYWLAGGNTIYF; V gene: TRBV2; CDR3 length: 16
CDR3 protein: CASRWDSNSPLHF; V gene: TRBV5-1; CDR3 length: 13
CDR3 protein: CASSPGGGAYQETQYF; V gene: TRBV5-1; CDR3 length: 16
CDR3 protein: CASSSGLAGQISYNEQFF; V gene: TRBV18; CDR3 length: 18
CDR3 protein: CAWSPGGETQYF; V gene: TRBV30; CDR3 length: 12
CDR3 protein: CASSLKSGGTGELFF; V gene: TRBV13; CDR3 length: 15
CDR3 protein: CASSESPGVDSNTEAFF; V gene: TRBV10-1; CDR3 length: 17
CDR3 protein: CASSQLGGLGNTIYF; V gene: TRBV3-1/TRBV3-2; CDR3 length: 15
CDR3 protein: CACGPGTEAFF; V gene: TRBV30; CDR3 length: 11